This T cell receptor (beta chain) was retrieved from a study of identical twins. A note on this clonotype: Its antigen is not known.

Each cDNA held unique molecular identifiers, and template switching gave it a universal primer site. MiXCR was run by TCRdb on the 5' RACE reads, yielding one entry per CDR3 protein. The table lists 690,000 or so distinct CDR3 sequences, 6.1% of them singletons, with 1.5% to 2% in the top ten. Study-wide findings and caveats: Among out-of-frame alpha sequences shared by twins, low generation probability occurred in excess. Abundant beta clonotypes from cord blood had fewer insertions, unlike memory repertoires, which showed none. Models underestimated TCR alpha sharing (out-of-frame) in monozygotic twins.

Input material: naive T cells sorted from blood. This sequence was found in a man in his late teens or twenties in good health.

The CDR3 is CSANRDTYEQYF. The CDR3 DNA follows: TGCAGTGCTAACCGGGACACCTACGAGCAGTACTTC. The rearrangement links TRBV20-1 to TRBJ2-7; possible D gene TRBD1, 6 bases. With 4 bases removed from V and 2 bases from J, the gap between germline ends came to 9 bases. Per germline, CDR1 DFQATT and CDR2 SNEGSKA (reference sequence). The CDR3 is 12 residues long.